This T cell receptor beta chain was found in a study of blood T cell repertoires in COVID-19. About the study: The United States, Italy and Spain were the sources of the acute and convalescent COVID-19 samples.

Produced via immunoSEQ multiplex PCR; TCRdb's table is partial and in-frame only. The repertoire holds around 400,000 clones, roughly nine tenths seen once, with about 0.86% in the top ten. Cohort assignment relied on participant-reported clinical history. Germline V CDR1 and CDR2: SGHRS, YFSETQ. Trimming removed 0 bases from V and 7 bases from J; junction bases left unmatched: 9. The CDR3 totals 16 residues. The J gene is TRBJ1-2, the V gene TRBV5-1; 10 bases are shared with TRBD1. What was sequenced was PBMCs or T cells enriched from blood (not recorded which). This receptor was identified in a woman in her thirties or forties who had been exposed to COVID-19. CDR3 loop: CASSLAKVGQGSGYTF. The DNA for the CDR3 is TGCGCCAGCAGCTTGGCAAAGGTGGGACAGGGGAGTGGCTACACCTTC.